What follows describes a single TCR beta chain. This CDR3 is 16 amino acids long. V was cut by 7 bases and J by 7 bases, with 20 bases left in between. CDR1 MDHEN and CDR2 SYDVKM come from the germline V gene. Measured with immunoSEQ multiplex PCR; TCRdb has only the in-frame clones, and not every one. The sample has roughly 16,000 clones; 75% to 90% are singletons. These data come from a study of somatic mutations in cytotoxic T cells in rheumatoid arthritis. Sequenced sample: CD8+ T cells sorted from blood. The chain employs TRBV28 and TRBJ1-6; D perhaps matches TRBD1 (5 bases). The TCR sequence derives from an adult with rheumatoid arthritis. DNA for the CDR3: TGTGCCAGCACCGCCAGACAGATTAAACCCAATTCACCCCTCCACTTT. Translating it yields CASTARQIKPNSPLHF.